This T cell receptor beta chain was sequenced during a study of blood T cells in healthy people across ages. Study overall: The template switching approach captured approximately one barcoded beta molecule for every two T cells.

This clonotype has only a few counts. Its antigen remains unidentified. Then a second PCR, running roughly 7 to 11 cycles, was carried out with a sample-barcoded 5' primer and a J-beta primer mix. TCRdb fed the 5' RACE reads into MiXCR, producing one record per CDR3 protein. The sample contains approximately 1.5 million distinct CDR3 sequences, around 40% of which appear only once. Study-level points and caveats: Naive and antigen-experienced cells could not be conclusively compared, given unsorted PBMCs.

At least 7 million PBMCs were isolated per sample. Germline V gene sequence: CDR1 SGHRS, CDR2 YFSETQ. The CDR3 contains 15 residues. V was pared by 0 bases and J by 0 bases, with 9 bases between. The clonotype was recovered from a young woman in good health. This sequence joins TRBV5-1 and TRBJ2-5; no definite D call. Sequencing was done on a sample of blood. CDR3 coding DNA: TGCGCCAGCAGCTTGGCCGGATACTACCAAGAGACCCAGTACTTC. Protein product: CASSLAGYYQETQYF.